These 9 T cell receptor beta chains came from one sample sequenced in a study of regulatory T cells in long-lasting Graves disease. The sample's time point: newly diagnosed GD, antithyroid drugs for less than 3 months. With RNA extracted from PBMCs as input, the TCR library was made. Arm-PCR of CDR3 regions and iRepertoire HTBI primers were the basis on which TCR beta libraries were built. TCRdb called the multiplex PCR reads again in MiXCR, with one record for every CDR3 protein. The sample yields approximately 230,000 distinct CDR3 sequences, around 17% seen once. The material sequenced was peripheral blood mononuclear cells (PBMCs), taken at new diagnosis, from a patient treated with antithyroid drugs. All receptors come from a female donor with Graves disease.

This clonotype was observed at least ten times. The chain couples TRBV11-2 to TRBJ1-4; possibly TRBD1 for D (5 bases). Trimming stripped 4 bases from V and 8 bases from J, with 14 bases between. CDR3 length: 14 residues. Germline CDR1 and CDR2: SGHAT and FQNNGV. The CDR3 sequence is CASSSPGTREKLFF. CDR3 nucleotide sequence: TGTGCCAGCAGCTCTCCCGGGACGCGCGAAAAACTGTTTTTT. Filled out from reference TRBV11-2 and TRBJ1-4, the complete variable domain reads EAGVAQSPRYKIIEKRQSVAFWCNPISGHATLYWYQQILGQGPKLLIQFQNNGVVDDSQLPKDRFSAERLKGVDSTLKIQPAKLEDSAVYLCASSSPGTREKLFFGSGTQLSVL.

There are many counts of this clonotype. The chain is built from TRBV29-1 and TRBJ1-2, with 9 bases aligning to TRBD1. The CDR3 is 12 amino acids. Trimming removed 7 bases from V and 6 bases from J; junction bases left unmatched: 6. Germline CDR1 reads SQVTM; CDR2 reads ANQGSEA. The CDR3 DNA reads TGCAGCGCCTCGAGGACAGGGGATGGCTACACCTTC. Translating it yields CSASRTGDGYTF.

This clonotype has at least ten counts. V and J are TRBV3-1 and TRBJ2-3, with 10 bases lining up with TRBD2. Germline CDR1 is LGHDT and CDR2 is YNNKEL (reference sequence). V lost 6 bases and J lost 6; bases outside the gene matches: 6. The CDR3 consists of 14 residues. This chain's CDR3 is CASSPSGRRDTQYF. DNA of the CDR3: TGTGCCAGCAGTCCTAGCGGGAGACGGGATACGCAGTATTTT.

This clonotype showed up many times. The rearrangement links TRBV2 to TRBJ2-5, with 8 positions matching TRBD2. CDR1 and CDR2 (germline): SNHLY, FYNNEI. After removal of 2 bases from V and 1 base from J, the junction contained 6 bases not matched to a gene. CDR3 size: 16 residues. Here the CDR3 reads CASSERGGARQETQYF. CDR3 DNA sequence: TGTGCCAGCAGTGAACGGGGGGGAGCCCGCCAAGAGACCCAGTACTTC.

This clonotype has ten or more counts. The chain is built from TRBV10-2 and TRBJ2-1, with 9 bases matching TRBD2. With V trimmed by 7 bases and J by 4 bases, 5 bases remained unmatched. The CDR3 loop spans 14 amino acids. Germline V lookup: CDR1 WSHSY, CDR2 SAAADI. CDR3 nucleotide sequence: TGCGCCAGCAAACCGGGACTAGCATACAATGAGCAGTTCTTC. Its protein product is CASKPGLAYNEQFF.

The chain uses TRBV19 and TRBJ2-1; no clear D. The CDR3 consists of 13 residues. From germline, CDR1 is LNHDA and CDR2 SQIVND (reference sequence). V was cut by 8 bases and J by 0 bases, with 8 bases left in between. The CDR3 sequence: CASASSSYNEQFF. CDR3 nucleotide sequence: TGTGCCAGTGCCTCGAGCTCCTACAATGAGCAGTTCTTC. Filled out from reference TRBV19 and TRBJ2-1, the complete variable domain reads DGGITQSPKYLFRKEGQNVTLSCEQNLNHDAMYWYRQDPGQGLRLIYYSQIVNDFQKGDIAEGYSVSREKKESFPLTVTSAQKNPTAFYLCASASSSYNEQFFGPGTRLTVL.

This clonotype was picked up a small number of times. The J gene is TRBJ2-4, the V gene TRBV20-1, with no clear D. Per germline, CDR1 DFQATT and CDR2 SNEGSKA (reference sequence). The CDR3 sequence is 15 residues long. V was cut by 3 bases and J by 0 bases, with 12 bases left in between. This chain's CDR3 is CSASPLNLAKNIQYF. For the CDR3, the DNA is TGCAGTGCTAGCCCTTTAAACCTAGCCAAAAACATTCAGTACTTC.

This clonotype appeared many times. V usage is TRBV29-1 and J usage is TRBJ1-1; TRBD1 might be the D (6 bases). The V end was cut by 7 bases, the J end by 5 bases, with 17 bases between. Germline lookup yields CDR1 SQVTM and CDR2 ANQGSEA. CDR3 size: 13 residues. As DNA, the CDR3 is TGCAGCGGCCTACAGGGCGGCGGGACTGAAGCTTTCTTT. It yields the protein CSGLQGGGTEAFF.

The rearrangement links TRBV11-1 to TRBJ1-1; D may be TRBD1 (5 bases). V lost 3 bases to trimming and J lost 1 base, with 12 bases between them. CDR1 and CDR2 from the germline V gene are SGHAT and FQDESV (reference sequence). The CDR3 contains 15 residues. The CDR3 spells CASSFGAQGNTEAFF. The CDR3 nucleotides are TGTGCCAGCAGCTTTGGGGCTCAGGGGAACACTGAAGCTTTCTTT.